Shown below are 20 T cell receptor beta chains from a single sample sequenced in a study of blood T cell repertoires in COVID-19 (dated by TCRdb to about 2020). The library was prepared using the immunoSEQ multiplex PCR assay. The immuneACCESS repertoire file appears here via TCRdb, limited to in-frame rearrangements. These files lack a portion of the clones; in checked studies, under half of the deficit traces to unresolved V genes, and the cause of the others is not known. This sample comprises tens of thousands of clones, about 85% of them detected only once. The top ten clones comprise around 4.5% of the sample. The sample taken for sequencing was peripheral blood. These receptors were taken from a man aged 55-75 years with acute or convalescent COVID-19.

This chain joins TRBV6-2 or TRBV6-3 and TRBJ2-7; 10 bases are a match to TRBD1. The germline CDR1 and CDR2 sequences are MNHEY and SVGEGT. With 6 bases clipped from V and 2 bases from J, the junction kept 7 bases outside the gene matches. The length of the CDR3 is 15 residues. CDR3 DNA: TGTGCCAGCAGCCCCGGGACAGGGGTCCCCTACGAGCAGTACTTC. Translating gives CASSPGTGVPYEQYF.

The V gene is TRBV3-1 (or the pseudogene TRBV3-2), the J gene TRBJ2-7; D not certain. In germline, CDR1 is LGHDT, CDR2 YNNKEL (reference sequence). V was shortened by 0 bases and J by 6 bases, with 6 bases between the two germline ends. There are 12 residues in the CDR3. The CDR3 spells CASSQETGEQYF. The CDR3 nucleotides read TGTGCCAGCAGCCAAGAAACGGGCGAGCAGTACTTC.

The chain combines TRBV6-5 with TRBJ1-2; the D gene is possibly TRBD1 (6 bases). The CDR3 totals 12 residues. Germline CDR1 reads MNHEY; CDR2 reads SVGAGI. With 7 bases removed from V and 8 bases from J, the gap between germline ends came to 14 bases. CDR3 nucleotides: TGTGCCAGCAACCCCAGGGGAGGGGGCTACACCTTC. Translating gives CASNPRGGGYTF.

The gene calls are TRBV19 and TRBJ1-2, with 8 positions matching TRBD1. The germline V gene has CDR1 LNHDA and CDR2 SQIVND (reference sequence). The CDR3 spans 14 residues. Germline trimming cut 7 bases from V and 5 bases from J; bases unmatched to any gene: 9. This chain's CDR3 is CASIEGDRGYGYTF. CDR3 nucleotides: TGTGCCAGTATCGAGGGAGACAGGGGTTATGGCTACACCTTC.

In DNA form, the CDR3 reads TGCAGTGCTAGTGCAGGGGTTGGCTCCAATCAGCCCCAGCATTTT. Translated: CSASAGVGSNQPQHF. J is TRBJ1-5 and V is TRBV20-1; the D gene is possibly TRBD1 (6 bases). The CDR3 extends over 15 amino acids. CDR1 is DFQATT, CDR2 SNEGSKA, per germline (reference sequence). Deletions cut 3 bases from V and 3 bases from J, with 15 bases between.

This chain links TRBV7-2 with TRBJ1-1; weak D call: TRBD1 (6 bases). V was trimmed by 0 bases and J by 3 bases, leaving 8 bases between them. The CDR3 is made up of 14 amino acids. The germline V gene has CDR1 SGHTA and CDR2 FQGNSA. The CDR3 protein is CASSLAGAHTEAFF. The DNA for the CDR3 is TGTGCCAGCAGCTTAGCGGGGGCTCACACTGAAGCTTTCTTT.

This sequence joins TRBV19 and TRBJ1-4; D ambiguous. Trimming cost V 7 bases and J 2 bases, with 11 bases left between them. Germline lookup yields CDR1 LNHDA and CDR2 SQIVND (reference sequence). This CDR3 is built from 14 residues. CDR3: CASKTTGTNEKLFF. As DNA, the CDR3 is TGTGCCAGTAAAACCACCGGGACTAATGAAAAACTGTTTTTT. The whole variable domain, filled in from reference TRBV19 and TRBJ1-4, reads DGGITQSPKYLFRKEGQNVTLSCEQNLNHDAMYWYRQDPGQGLRLIYYSQIVNDFQKGDIAEGYSVSREKKESFPLTVTSAQKNPTAFYLCASKTTGTNEKLFFGSGTQLSVL.

The CDR3: CASSLAGTDYNEQFF. The DNA for the CDR3 is TGTGCCAGCAGCTTAGCCGGGACTGACTACAATGAGCAGTTCTTC. The J gene is TRBJ2-1, the V gene TRBV7-6, with D perhaps matching TRBD2 (6 bases). Between the trimmed V and J ends, which lost 0 bases and 3 bases, there was a span of 9 bases. The germline V gene encodes CDR1 SGHVS and CDR2 FNYEAQ. This CDR3 contains 15 residues.

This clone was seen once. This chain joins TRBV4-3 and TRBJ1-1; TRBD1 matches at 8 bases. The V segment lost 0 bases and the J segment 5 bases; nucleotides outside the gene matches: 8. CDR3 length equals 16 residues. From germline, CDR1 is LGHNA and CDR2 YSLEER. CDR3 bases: TGCGCCAGCAGCCAAGACCGGCAGGGGGCGTTAACTGAAGCTTTCTTT. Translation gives CASSQDRQGALTEAFF.

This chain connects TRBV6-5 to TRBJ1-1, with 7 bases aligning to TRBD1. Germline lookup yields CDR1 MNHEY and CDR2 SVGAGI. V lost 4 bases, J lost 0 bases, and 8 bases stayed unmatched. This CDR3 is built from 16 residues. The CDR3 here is CASSLSGGVMNTEAFF. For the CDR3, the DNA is TGTGCCAGCAGTTTATCAGGGGGAGTAATGAACACTGAAGCTTTCTTT.

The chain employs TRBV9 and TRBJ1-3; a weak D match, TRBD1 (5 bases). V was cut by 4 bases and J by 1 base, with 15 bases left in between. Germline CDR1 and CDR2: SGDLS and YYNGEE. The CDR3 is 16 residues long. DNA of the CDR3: TGTGCCAGCAGCTTAGGAACAGGAGCTTCTGGAAACACCATATATTTT. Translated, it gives CASSLGTGASGNTIYF.

The CDR3 DNA reads TGTGCCAGCAGTTTTAGCGGGGTGGGTGCGTATGGCTACACCTTC. This gives the protein CASSFSGVGAYGYTF. V usage is TRBV27 and J usage is TRBJ1-2; unclear D gene. V was trimmed by 3 bases and J by 5 bases, leaving 16 bases between them. CDR3 size: 15 residues. The V gene's germline CDR1 is MNHEY and CDR2 SMNVEV (reference sequence).

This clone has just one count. CDR3 nucleotide sequence: TGCAGTGGCAGTGAGGACACTAATTCACCCCTCCACTTT. Translating gives CSGSEDTNSPLHF. The chain employs TRBV20-1 and TRBJ1-6; D might be TRBD1 (5 bases). V dropped 7 bases and J dropped 6 bases, with 13 bases sitting between them. The CDR3 spans 13 residues. The germline CDR1 and CDR2 sequences are DFQATT and SNEGSKA (reference sequence).

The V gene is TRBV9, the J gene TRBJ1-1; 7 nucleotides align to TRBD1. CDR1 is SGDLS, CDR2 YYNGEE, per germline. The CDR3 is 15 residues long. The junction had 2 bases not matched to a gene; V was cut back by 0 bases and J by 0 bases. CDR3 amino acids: CASSVDDRVNTEAFF. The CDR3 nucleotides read TGTGCCAGCAGCGTAGATGACAGGGTGAACACTGAAGCTTTCTTT.

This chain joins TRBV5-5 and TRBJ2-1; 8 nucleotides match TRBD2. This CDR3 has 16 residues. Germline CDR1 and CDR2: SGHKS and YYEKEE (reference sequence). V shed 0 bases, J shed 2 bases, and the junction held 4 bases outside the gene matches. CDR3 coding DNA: TGTGCCAGCAGCTTGGAATTCGGGGGGGCCTACAATGAGCAGTTCTTC. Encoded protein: CASSLEFGGAYNEQFF.

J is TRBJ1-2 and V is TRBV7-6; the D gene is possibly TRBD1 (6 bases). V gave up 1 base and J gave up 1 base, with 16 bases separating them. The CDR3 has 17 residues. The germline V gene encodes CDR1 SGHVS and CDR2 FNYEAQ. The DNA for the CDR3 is TGTGCCAGCAGCTTAGGGGCCGGGACACAATTTAACTATGGCTACACCTTC. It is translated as CASSLGAGTQFNYGYTF.

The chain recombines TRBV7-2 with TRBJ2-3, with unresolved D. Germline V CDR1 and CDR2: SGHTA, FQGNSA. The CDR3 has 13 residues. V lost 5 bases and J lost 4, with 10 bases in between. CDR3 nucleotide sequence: TGTGCCAGCAGCCCAGCTCAGGCAGATACGCAGTATTTT. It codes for CASSPAQADTQYF.

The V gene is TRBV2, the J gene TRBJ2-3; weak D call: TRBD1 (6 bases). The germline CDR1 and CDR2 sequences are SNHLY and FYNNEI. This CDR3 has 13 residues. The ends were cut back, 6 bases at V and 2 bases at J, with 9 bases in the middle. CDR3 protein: CASRDSSTDTQYF. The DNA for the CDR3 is TGTGCCAGCAGGGACAGCTCCACAGATACGCAGTATTTT.

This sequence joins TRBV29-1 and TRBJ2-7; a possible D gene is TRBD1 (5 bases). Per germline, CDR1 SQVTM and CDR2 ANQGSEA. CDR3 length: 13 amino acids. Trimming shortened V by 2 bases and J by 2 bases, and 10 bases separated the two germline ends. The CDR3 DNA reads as TGCAGCGTTGAAAAGGGGCCACCCTACGAGCAGTACTTC. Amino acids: CSVEKGPPYEQYF.

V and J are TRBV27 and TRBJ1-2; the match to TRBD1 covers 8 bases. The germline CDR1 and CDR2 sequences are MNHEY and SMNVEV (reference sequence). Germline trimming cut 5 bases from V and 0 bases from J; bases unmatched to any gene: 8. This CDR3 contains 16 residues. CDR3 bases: TGTGCCAGCAGTCTCCTACAGGGGGGCGCTAACTATGGCTACACCTTC. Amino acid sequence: CASSLLQGGANYGYTF.